Listed below are T cell receptor beta chains from one sample, sequenced in a study of T-cell reconstitution after alpha-beta-depleted transplantation in children. TCRdb analysed the PCR reads with MiXCR anew, one entry per CDR3 protein. The sample includes about 830,000 distinct CDR3 sequences, about 15% of them seen just once. This sample comprised PBMCs, mostly from graft donor cells, obtained 360 days after TCRalphabeta/CD19-depleted stem cell transplant. The receptors were sampled from a male patient younger than 18 who had a stem cell transplant for acute lymphoblastic leukemia, so the T cells may come from the graft donor. The CDR3 runs from the conserved cysteine through the conserved F or W. Each record gives: clone size, D gene, V gene, J gene, CDR3 protein, CDR3 DNA. The D gene is left open where the match is weak. Part of the rows lack a size; the others show once, few, many or a class for expanded clones.

clone_size: NA
d_call: TRBD2
v_call: TRBV23-1
j_call: TRBJ2-7
cdr3_aa: CASSHWERECSYEQYF
cdr3_nt: TGCGCCAGCAGTCATTGGGAGCGGGAGTGTTCCTACGAGCAGTACTTC

clone_size: few
d_call: NA
v_call: TRBV7-9
j_call: TRBJ2-5
cdr3_aa: CASSGWTETYQETQYF
cdr3_nt: TGTGCCAGCAGCGGGTGGACAGAGACTTACCAAGAGACCCAGTACTTC

clone_size: few
d_call: NA
v_call: TRBV28
j_call: TRBJ2-7
cdr3_aa: CASSPPRPSYYEQYF
cdr3_nt: TGTGCCAGCAGTCCACCAAGGCCCTCTTACTACGAGCAGTACTTC

clone_size: NA
d_call: TRBD2
v_call: TRBV7-8
j_call: TRBJ2-1
cdr3_aa: CASSYPGLAGGPYNEQFF
cdr3_nt: TGTGCCAGCAGCTATCCGGGACTAGCGGGAGGTCCCTACAATGAGCAGTTCTTC

clone_size: many
d_call: NA
v_call: TRBV5-1
j_call: TRBJ2-7
cdr3_aa: CASSLVGTEQYF
cdr3_nt: TGCGCCAGCAGCTTAGTGGGGACAGAGCAGTACTTC

clone_size: few
d_call: NA
v_call: TRBV7-9
j_call: TRBJ2-2
cdr3_aa: CASNKGRRMTGELFF
cdr3_nt: TGTGCCAGCAACAAAGGGAGGAGGATGACCGGGGAGCTGTTTTTT

clone_size: NA
d_call: NA
v_call: TRBV3-1
j_call: TRBJ2-7
cdr3_aa: CASSQEWDSYEQYF
cdr3_nt: TGTGCCAGCAGCCAAGAATGGGACTCCTACGAGCAGTACTTC

clone_size: many
d_call: TRBD1
v_call: TRBV12-3/TRBV12-4
j_call: TRBJ1-1
cdr3_aa: CASNFSPGQGASMNTEAFF
cdr3_nt: TGTGCCAGCAATTTCTCCCCGGGACAGGGGGCCAGCATGAACACTGAAGCTTTCTTT

clone_size: few
d_call: NA
v_call: TRBV7-6
j_call: TRBJ2-3
cdr3_aa: CASSLQGDSSTDTQYF
cdr3_nt: TGTGCCAGCAGCTTACAGGGTGACTCTAGCACAGATACGCAGTATTTT

clone_size: once
d_call: NA
v_call: TRBV5-1
j_call: TRBJ2-1
cdr3_aa: CASSLRGRAPNPYNEQFF
cdr3_nt: TGCGCCAGCAGTTTACGGGGTCGGGCTCCCAACCCTTACAATGAGCAGTTCTTC